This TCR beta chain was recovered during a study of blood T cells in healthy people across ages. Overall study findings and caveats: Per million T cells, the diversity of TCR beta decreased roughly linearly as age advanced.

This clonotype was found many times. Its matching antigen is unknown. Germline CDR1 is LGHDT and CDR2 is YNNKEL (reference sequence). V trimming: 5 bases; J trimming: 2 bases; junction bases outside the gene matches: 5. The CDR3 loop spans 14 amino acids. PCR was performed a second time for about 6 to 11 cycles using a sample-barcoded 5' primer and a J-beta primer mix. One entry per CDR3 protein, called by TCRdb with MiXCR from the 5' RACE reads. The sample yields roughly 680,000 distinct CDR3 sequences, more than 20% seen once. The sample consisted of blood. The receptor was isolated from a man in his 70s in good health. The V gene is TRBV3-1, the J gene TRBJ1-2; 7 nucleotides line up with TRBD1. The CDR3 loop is CASSSRDRNYGYTF. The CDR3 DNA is TGTGCCAGCAGCTCGAGGGACAGAAACTATGGCTACACCTTC.